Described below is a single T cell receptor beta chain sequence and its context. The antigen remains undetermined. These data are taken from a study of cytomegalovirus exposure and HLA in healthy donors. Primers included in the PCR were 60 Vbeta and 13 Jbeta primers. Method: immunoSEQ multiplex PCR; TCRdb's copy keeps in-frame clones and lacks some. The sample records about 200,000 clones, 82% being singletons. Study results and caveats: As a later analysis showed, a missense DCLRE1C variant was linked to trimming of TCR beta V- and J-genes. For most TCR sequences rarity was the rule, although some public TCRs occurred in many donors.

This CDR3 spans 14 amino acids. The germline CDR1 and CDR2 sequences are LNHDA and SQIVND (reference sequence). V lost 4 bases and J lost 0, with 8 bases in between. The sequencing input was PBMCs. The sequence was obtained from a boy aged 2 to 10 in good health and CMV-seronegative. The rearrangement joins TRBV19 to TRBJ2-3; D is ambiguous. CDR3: CASSSGSSTDTQYF. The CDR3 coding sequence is TGTGCCAGTAGTAGCGGCTCTAGCACAGATACGCAGTATTTT.